This entry lists 17 T cell receptor beta chains sequenced from one sample in a study of blood T cell repertoires in COVID-19. Only in-frame clones appear in the TCRdb table, and some are missing; sequencing was by immunoSEQ multiplex PCR. Of roughly 290,000 clones detected, approximately 83% appear once; the ten largest clones hold 4.3%. Sequencing was performed on PBMCs or T cells enriched from blood (not recorded which). The receptors come from a woman aged 25-40 years who had recovered from COVID-19.

J is TRBJ2-4 and V is TRBV12-5; TRBD2 is a possible D gene (7 bases). This CDR3 comprises 18 residues. Germline V gives CDR1 LGHNT, CDR2 FRNRAP. Trimming took 0 bases from V and 3 from J, leaving 18 bases between them. CDR3: CASGLVGGGEVGKNIQYF. The CDR3 nucleotides read TGTGCTAGTGGTTTGGTTGGAGGGGGGGAGGTTGGCAAAAACATTCAGTACTTC.

This clone was recorded once. The V call is TRBV5-4, the J call TRBJ1-3; possibly TRBD1 for D (5 bases). Trimming left V 3 bases short and J 2 bases short, with 18 bases between. Germline CDR1 SGHNT, CDR2 YYREEE (reference sequence). This CDR3 has 17 residues. The CDR3 region has the DNA TGTGCCAGCAGCTCCTACACGCAGGGCAGGGCTGGAAACACCATATATTTT. It specifies CASSSYTQGRAGNTIYF. Complete variable domain (other parts from reference TRBV5-4 and TRBJ1-3): ETGVTQSPTHLIKTRGQQVTLRCSSQSGHNTVSWYQQALGQGPQFIFQYYREEENGRGNFPPRFSGLQFPNYSSELNVNALELDDSALYLCASSSYTQGRAGNTIYFGEGSWLTVV.

The CDR3 spells CASSGSRTGDDYEQYF. The CDR3 nucleotides read TGTGCCAGCAGTGGTTCCCGGACGGGGGACGACTACGAGCAGTACTTC. The rearrangement joins TRBV6-1 to TRBJ2-7, with TRBD2 as a possible D gene (6 bases). The CDR3 spans 16 residues. The germline gives CDR1 MNHNS, CDR2 SASEGT. Trimming took 4 bases from V and 3 from J, leaving 19 bases between them.

This chain links TRBV19 with TRBJ2-3; 7 positions match TRBD2. Germline V gives CDR1 LNHDA, CDR2 SQIVND (reference sequence). Trimming at V came to 3 bases and at J to 8 bases, leaving 8 bases not matched to a gene. This CDR3 has 14 residues. The CDR3 protein is CASSIGGESRTQYF. The CDR3 region has the DNA TGTGCCAGTAGTATTGGGGGGGAATCCCGTACGCAGTATTTT. The variable domain in full, with the rest retrieved from reference TRBV19 and TRBJ2-3, is DGGITQSPKYLFRKEGQNVTLSCEQNLNHDAMYWYRQDPGQGLRLIYYSQIVNDFQKGDIAEGYSVSREKKESFPLTVTSAQKNPTAFYLCASSIGGESRTQYFGPGTRLTVL.

The V call is TRBV9, the J call TRBJ1-2; tentative D call: TRBD1 (6 bases). CDR1 SGDLS and CDR2 YYNGEE come from the germline V gene. This CDR3 region has 13 residues. V was clipped by 0 bases and J by 8 bases, with 11 bases between them. The CDR3 nucleotides are TGTGCCAGCAGCGTAGCAGGGGTCAGCGGCTACACCTTC. It specifies CASSVAGVSGYTF.

The chain links TRBV24-1 to TRBJ2-1; 7 positions match TRBD2. V lost 4 bases to trimming and J lost 6 bases; unmatched junction nucleotides: 11. The CDR3 spans 16 residues. CDR1 is KGHDR, CDR2 SFDVKD, per germline. CDR3 in amino acids: CATSDRGEVATNEQFF. DNA of the CDR3: TGTGCCACCAGTGACCGGGGGGAGGTAGCGACCAATGAGCAGTTCTTC.

The V gene is TRBV3-1 (or the pseudogene TRBV3-2), the J gene TRBJ2-7; 8 nucleotides agree with TRBD2. In germline, CDR1 is LGHDT, CDR2 YNNKEL (reference sequence). Trimming removed 8 bases from V and 7 bases from J; junction bases left unmatched: 13. The CDR3 length is 14 residues. CDR3 in amino acids: CASQPGGPPGEQYF. CDR3 in DNA: TGTGCCAGCCAACCGGGAGGGCCTCCCGGGGAGCAGTACTTC.

The chain employs TRBV5-1 and TRBJ1-1; D may be TRBD1 (6 bases). V lost 0 bases and J lost 1, with 7 bases in between. The CDR3 loop spans 14 amino acids. CDR1 and CDR2 from the germline V gene are SGHRS and YFSETQ. The DNA for the CDR3 is TGCGCCAGCAGCTTGGGCAGGGGGAACACTGAAGCTTTCTTT. This encodes CASSLGRGNTEAFF.

This chain joins TRBV16 and TRBJ2-7, with unresolved D. The CDR3 is 17 residues long. V dropped 1 base and J dropped 1 base, with 17 bases sitting between them. Germline CDR1 and CDR2: KGHSY and FQNENV. The CDR3 sequence is CASSQLAGQDGSYEQYF. The DNA for the CDR3 is TGTGCCAGCAGCCAATTGGCAGGCCAAGATGGGTCCTACGAGCAGTACTTC.

This clone was seen once. The chain has TRBV14 and TRBJ2-1, with TRBD2 as a possible D gene (7 bases). This CDR3 is built from 17 residues. Germline CDR1 reads SGHDN; CDR2 reads FVKESK. V was trimmed by 1 base and J by 2 bases, leaving 15 bases between them. The CDR3 DNA reads as TGTGCCAGCAGCCAAGTTAGGGGGGGCCGAACCTACAATGAGCAGTTCTTC. Encoded protein: CASSQVRGGRTYNEQFF.

This clone was found a few times. This chain uses TRBV7-8 with TRBJ1-3; 7 bases agree with TRBD1. This CDR3 is built from 16 residues. Looked up from germline, CDR1 is SGHVS and CDR2 is FQNEAQ. V was clipped by 4 bases and J by 0 bases; unmatched bases: 6. The CDR3 DNA is TGTGCCAGCAGCTCTCTAGACAGGGACTCTGGAAACACCATATATTTT. Its translation is CASSSLDRDSGNTIYF.

This chain joins TRBV5-4 and TRBJ1-5; no definite D call. The germline gives CDR1 SGHNT, CDR2 YYREEE (reference sequence). CDR3 size: 15 residues. Trimming removed 4 bases at V and 5 bases at J, with 16 bases between. CDR3 sequence reads: CASSPGPGMDQPQHF. The CDR3 bases are TGTGCCAGCAGCCCGGGTCCGGGGATGGATCAGCCCCAGCATTTT.

CDR3: CATSDTSRQGDPHGYTF. In nucleotides, the CDR3 is TGTGCCACCAGTGATACGAGTCGACAGGGAGATCCGCATGGCTACACCTTC. The J gene is TRBJ1-2, the V gene TRBV24-1; 7 bases line up with TRBD1. Unmatched junction bases numbered 15, after V lost 3 bases and J lost 6 bases. The CDR3 is 17 residues long. The germline V gene encodes CDR1 KGHDR and CDR2 SFDVKD.

The chain employs TRBV7-3 and TRBJ2-3; TRBD2 matches 7 bases. V was pared by 4 bases and J by 5 bases, with 3 bases of the junction left unmatched. The CDR3 consists of 13 residues. Germline V gene sequence: CDR1 SGHTA, CDR2 FQGTGA. Here the CDR3 DNA reads TGTGCCAGCAGCTACTTAGCGGGAGATACGCAGTATTTT. This encodes CASSYLAGDTQYF.

This clone turned up a few times. The chain combines TRBV12-2 with TRBJ2-4; TRBD2 is the table's D call, not checked against the DNA. TRBV12-2 is a documented pseudogene. The length of the CDR3 is 17 residues. The CDR3 region has the DNA TGTGCAAGTCGCTTAGGCTCCGGAGGGGAAGCCAAAAACATTCAGTACTTC. Encoded protein: CASRLGSGGEAKNIQYF.

The genes are TRBV15 and TRBJ2-7; possibly TRBD1 for D (5 bases). This CDR3 contains 14 residues. Germline assignment: CDR1 LNHNV and CDR2 YYDKDF (reference sequence). V was shortened by 1 base and J by 4 bases, with 11 bases between the two germline ends. The CDR3 sequence: CATSRGQTLYEQYF. Here the CDR3 DNA reads TGTGCCACCAGCAGAGGACAGACACTTTACGAGCAGTACTTC.

The CDR3 bases are TGTGCCTGGAGTGTAACCAGGGGAGATGAAAAACTGTTTTTT. Translating gives CAWSVTRGDEKLFF. This chain joins TRBV30 and TRBJ1-4; maybe TRBD1 (6 bases). The CDR3 totals 14 residues. V lost 0 bases and J 6 bases, leaving 11 bases between the germline ends. In germline, CDR1 is GTSNPN, CDR2 SVGIG (reference sequence).